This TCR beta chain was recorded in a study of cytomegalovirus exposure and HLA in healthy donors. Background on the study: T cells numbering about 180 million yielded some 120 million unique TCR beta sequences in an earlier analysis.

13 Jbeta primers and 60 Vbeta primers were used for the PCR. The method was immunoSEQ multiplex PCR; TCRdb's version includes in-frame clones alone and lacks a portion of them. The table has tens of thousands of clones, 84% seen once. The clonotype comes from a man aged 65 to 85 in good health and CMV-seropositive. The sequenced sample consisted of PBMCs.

The CDR3 spells CASTQGYGGELFF. The CDR3 DNA is TGCGCCAGCACACAGGGCTACGGCGGGGAGCTGTTTTTT. V gene TRBV5-1 combines with J gene TRBJ2-2; weak D call: TRBD1 (6 bases). This CDR3 region has 13 residues. CDR1 SGHRS and CDR2 YFSETQ come from the germline V gene. The V end lost 6 bases, the J end lost 7 bases, and 13 bases lay between the germline ends.